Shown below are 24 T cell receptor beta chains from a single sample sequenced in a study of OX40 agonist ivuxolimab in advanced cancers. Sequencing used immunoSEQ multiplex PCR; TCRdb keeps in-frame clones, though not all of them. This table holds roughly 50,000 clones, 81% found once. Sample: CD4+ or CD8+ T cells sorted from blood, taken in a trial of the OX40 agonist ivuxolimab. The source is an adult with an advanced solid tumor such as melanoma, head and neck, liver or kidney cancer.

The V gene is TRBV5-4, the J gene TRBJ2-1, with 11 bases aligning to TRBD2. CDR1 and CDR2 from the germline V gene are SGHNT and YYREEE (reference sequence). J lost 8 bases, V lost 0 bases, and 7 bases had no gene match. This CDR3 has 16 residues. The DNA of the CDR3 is TGTGCCAGCAGCTTGGTTGTAGCGGGAGGGTTCTATGAGCAGTTCTTC. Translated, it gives CASSLVVAGGFYEQFF. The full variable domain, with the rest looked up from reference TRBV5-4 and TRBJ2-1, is ETGVTQSPTHLIKTRGQQVTLRCSSQSGHNTVSWYQQALGQGPQFIFQYYREEENGRGNFPPRFSGLQFPNYSSELNVNALELDDSALYLCASSLVVAGGFYEQFFGPGTRLTVL.

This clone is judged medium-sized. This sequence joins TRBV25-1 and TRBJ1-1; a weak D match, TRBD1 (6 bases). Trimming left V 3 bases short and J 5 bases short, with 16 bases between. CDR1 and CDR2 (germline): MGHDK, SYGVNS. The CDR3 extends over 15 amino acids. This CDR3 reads CASSDQSRGGTEAFF. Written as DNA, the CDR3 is TGTGCCAGCAGTGATCAAAGCAGAGGGGGGACTGAAGCTTTCTTT.

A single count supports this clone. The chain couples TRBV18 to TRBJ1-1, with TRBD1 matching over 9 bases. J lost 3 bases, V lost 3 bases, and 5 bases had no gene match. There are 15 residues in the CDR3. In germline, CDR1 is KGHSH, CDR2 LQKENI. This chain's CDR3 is CASSPLGQGDTEAFF. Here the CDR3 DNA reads TGTGCCAGCTCACCGTTGGGACAGGGTGACACTGAAGCTTTCTTT.

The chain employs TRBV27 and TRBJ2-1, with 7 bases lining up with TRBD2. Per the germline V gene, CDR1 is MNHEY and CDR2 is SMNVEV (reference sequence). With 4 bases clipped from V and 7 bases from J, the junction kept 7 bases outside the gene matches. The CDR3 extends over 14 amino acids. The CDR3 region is CASSSTSRRNEQFF. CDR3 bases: TGTGCCAGCAGTTCGACTAGCAGGAGGAATGAGCAGTTCTTC.

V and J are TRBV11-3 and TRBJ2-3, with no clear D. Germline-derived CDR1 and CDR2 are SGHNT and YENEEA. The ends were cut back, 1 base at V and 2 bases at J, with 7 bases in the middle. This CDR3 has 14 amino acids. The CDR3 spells CASSLGTTTDTQYF. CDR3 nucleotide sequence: TGTGCCAGCAGCTTAGGAACCACCACAGATACGCAGTATTTT.

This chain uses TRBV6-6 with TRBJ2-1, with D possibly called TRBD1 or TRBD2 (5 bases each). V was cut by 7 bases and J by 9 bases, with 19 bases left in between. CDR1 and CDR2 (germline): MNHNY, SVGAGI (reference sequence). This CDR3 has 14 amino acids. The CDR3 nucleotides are TGTGCCAGCACCATAGGGACCGTGGATGGTGAGCAGTTCTTC. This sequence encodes CASTIGTVDGEQFF.

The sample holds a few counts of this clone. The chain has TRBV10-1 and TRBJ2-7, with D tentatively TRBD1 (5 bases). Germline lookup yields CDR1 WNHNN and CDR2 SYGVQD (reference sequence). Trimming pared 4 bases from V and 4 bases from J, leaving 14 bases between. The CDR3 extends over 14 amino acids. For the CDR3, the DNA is TGCGCCAGCAGTGTCAGGGCGTCGATATACGAGCAGTACTTC. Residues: CASSVRASIYEQYF.

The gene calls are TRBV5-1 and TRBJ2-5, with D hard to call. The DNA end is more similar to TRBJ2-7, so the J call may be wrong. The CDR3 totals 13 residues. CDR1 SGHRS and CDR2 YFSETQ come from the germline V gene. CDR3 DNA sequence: TGCGCCAGCAGCGCTAGTCCCCCCTACGAGCAGTACTTC. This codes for CASSASPPYEQYF.

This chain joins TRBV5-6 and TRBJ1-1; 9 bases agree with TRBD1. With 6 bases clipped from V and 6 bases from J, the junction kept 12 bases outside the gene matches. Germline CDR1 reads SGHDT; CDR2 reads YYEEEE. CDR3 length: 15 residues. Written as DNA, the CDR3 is TGTGCCAGCATTTTTTTAACAGGGGGCGCCGCTGAAGCTTTCTTT. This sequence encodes CASIFLTGGAAEAFF.

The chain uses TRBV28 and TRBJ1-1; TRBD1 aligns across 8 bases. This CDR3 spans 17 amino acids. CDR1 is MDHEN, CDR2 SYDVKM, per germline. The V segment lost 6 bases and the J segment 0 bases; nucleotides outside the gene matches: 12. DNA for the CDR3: TGTGCCAGCAGATATCCGGGACAGGCCGGCATGAACACTGAAGCTTTCTTT. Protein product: CASRYPGQAGMNTEAFF.

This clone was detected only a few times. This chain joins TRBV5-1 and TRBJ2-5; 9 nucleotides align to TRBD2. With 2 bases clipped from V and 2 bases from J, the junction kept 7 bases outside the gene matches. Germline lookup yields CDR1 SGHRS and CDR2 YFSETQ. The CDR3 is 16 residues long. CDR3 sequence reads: CASSLRLAEGQETQYF. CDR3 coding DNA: TGCGCCAGCAGCTTAAGACTAGCGGAGGGACAAGAGACCCAGTACTTC.

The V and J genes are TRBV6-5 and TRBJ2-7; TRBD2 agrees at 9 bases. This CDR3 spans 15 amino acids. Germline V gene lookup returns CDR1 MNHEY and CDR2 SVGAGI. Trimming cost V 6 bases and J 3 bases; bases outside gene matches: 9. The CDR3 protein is CASSFSGSMVYEQYF. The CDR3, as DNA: TGTGCCAGCAGCTTTAGCGGGAGCATGGTCTACGAGCAGTACTTC.

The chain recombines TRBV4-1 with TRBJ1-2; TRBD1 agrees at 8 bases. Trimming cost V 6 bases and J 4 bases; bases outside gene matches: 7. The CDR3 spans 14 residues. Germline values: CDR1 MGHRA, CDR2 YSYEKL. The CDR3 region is CASRNTGGSYGYTF. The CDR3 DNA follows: TGCGCCAGCAGGAACACAGGGGGAAGCTATGGCTACACCTTC.

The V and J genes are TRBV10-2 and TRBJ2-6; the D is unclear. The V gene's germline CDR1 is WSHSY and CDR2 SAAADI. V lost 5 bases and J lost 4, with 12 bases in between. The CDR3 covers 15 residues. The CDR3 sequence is CASSLLTGGANVLTF. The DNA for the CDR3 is TGCGCCAGCAGTCTACTAACGGGCGGGGCCAACGTCCTGACTTTC.

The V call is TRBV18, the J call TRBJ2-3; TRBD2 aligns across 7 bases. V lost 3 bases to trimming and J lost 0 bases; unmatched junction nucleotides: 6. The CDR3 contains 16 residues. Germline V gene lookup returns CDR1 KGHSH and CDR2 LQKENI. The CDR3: CASSPGRGVSTDTQYF. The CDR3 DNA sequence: TGTGCCAGCTCACCCGGTCGGGGGGTTAGCACAGATACGCAGTATTTT.

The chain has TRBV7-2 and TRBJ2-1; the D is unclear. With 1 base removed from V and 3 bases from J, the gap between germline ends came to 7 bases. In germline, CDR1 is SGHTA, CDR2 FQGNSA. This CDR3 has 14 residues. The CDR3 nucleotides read TGTGCCAGCAGCTTAGAATACAACTACAATGAGCAGTTCTTC. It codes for CASSLEYNYNEQFF.

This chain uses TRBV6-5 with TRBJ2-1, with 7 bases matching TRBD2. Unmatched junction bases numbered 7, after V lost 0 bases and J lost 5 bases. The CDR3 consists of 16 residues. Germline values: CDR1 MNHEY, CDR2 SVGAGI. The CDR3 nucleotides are TGTGCCAGCAGTTACTCTGGCGGGAGAGGTAACAATGAGCAGTTCTTC. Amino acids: CASSYSGGRGNNEQFF.

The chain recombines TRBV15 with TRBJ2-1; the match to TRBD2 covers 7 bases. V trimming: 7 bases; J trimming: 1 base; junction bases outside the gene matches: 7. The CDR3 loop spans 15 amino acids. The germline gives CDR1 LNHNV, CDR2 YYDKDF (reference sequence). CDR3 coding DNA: TGTGCCACCAAGCTAGGGCGGGAGTCCTACAATGAGCAGTTCTTC. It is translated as CATKLGRESYNEQFF.

This CDR3 is CASSPASANTGELFF. The CDR3 DNA is TGCGCCAGCAGCCCGGCTAGCGCGAACACCGGGGAGCTGTTTTTT. This chain links TRBV5-1 with TRBJ2-2; D might be TRBD2 (6 bases). The CDR3 extends over 15 amino acids. Per the germline V gene, CDR1 is SGHRS and CDR2 is YFSETQ. The germline V and J ends were trimmed by 4 bases and 0 bases, with 10 bases remaining between them.

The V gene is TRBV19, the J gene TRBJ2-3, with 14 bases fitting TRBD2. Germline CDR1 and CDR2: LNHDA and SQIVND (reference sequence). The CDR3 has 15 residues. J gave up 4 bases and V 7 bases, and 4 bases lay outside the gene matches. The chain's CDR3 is CASTGTSGSADTQYF. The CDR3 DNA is TGTGCCAGTACAGGGACTAGCGGGAGTGCAGATACGCAGTATTTT. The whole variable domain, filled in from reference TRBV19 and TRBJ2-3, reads DGGITQSPKYLFRKEGQNVTLSCEQNLNHDAMYWYRQDPGQGLRLIYYSQIVNDFQKGDIAEGYSVSREKKESFPLTVTSAQKNPTAFYLCASTGTSGSADTQYFGPGTRLTVL.

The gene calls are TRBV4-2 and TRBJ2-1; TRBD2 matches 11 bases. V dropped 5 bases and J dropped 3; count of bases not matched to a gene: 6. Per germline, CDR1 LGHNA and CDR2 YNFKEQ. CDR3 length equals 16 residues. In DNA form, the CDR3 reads TGTGCCAGCAGCTCGACTAGCGGGAACATCTACAATGAGCAGTTCTTC. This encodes CASSSTSGNIYNEQFF.

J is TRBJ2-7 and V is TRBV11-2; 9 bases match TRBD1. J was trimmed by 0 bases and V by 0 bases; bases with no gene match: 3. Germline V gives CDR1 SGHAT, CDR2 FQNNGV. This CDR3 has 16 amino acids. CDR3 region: CASSLDRTGVSYEQYF. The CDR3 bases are TGTGCCAGCAGCTTAGATCGGACAGGGGTCTCCTACGAGCAGTACTTC.

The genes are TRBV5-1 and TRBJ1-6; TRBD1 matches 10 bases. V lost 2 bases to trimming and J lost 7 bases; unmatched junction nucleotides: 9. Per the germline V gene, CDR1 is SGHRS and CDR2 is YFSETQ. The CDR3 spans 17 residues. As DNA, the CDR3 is TGCGCCAGCAGCTTAAATACCGGGACAGGGGAAAATTCACCCCTCCACTTT. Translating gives CASSLNTGTGENSPLHF.

CDR3 amino acids: CASSEGTANYGYTF. In nucleotides, the CDR3 is TGTGCCAGCAGCGAAGGGACAGCTAACTATGGCTACACCTTC. This chain joins TRBV4-2 and TRBJ1-2; 7 bases fit TRBD1. From germline, CDR1 is LGHNA and CDR2 YNFKEQ. Trimming cost V 5 bases and J 0 bases; bases outside gene matches: 3. CDR3 length: 14 residues.